This passage covers 21 T cell receptor beta chains from one sample sequenced in a study of T cell responses to AZD1222 COVID-19 vaccine. Produced via immunoSEQ multiplex PCR; TCRdb's table is partial and in-frame only. Of tens of thousands of clones in the sample, 70% to 90% are singletons; the top ten hold 4.9%. The input for sequencing was peripheral blood, taken on day 0 of AZD1222 vaccination. These receptors were obtained from an adult in good health.

The CDR3 DNA follows: TGTGCCAGCAGCTTAGCAGGCGGGAGCAATCAGCCCCAGCATTTT. This gives the protein CASSLAGGSNQPQHF. The chain recombines TRBV28 with TRBJ1-5; D remains ambiguous. CDR3 length: 15 residues. The V gene's germline CDR1 is MDHEN and CDR2 SYDVKM. V lost 6 bases to trimming and J lost 1 base, with 13 bases between them.

The rearrangement joins TRBV6-5 to TRBJ1-4, with a possible D match to TRBD1 (5 bases). This CDR3 is built from 15 residues. Trimming took off 7 bases at V and 7 bases at J, with 19 bases between the two ends. Germline CDR1 MNHEY, CDR2 SVGAGI. Here the CDR3 reads CASIFGGRIGEKLFF. CDR3 in DNA: TGTGCCAGCATTTTTGGGGGTCGGATCGGTGAAAAACTGTTTTTT.

CDR3 amino acids: CASSRSGGVYEQYF. The CDR3 DNA sequence: TGTGCCAGCAGTCGAAGCGGGGGGGTGTACGAGCAGTACTTC. This chain links TRBV6-5 with TRBJ2-7, with TRBD2 identical over 10 bases. The CDR3 is 14 amino acids. V shed 5 bases and J 4 bases; nucleotides not matched to a gene: 5. The V gene's germline CDR1 is MNHEY and CDR2 SVGAGI.

This rearrangement joins TRBV5-1 to TRBJ2-5; D is perhaps TRBD1 or TRBD2 (5 bases each). V gave up 2 bases and J gave up 5 bases, with 25 bases separating them. The CDR3 has 18 residues. CDR1 is SGHRS, CDR2 YFSETQ, per germline. The CDR3 DNA reads TGCGCCAGCAGCTTCGGGACCCCTGGCCCCCTTCAGAAGGAGACCCAGTACTTC. As protein: CASSFGTPGPLQKETQYF.

V usage is TRBV5-5 and J usage is TRBJ1-5; D possibly corresponds to TRBD1 (6 bases). CDR1 and CDR2 from the germline V gene are SGHKS and YYEKEE (reference sequence). The CDR3 sequence is 13 residues long. V was shortened by 4 bases and J by 4 bases, with 9 bases between the two germline ends. CDR3 sequence (DNA): TGTGCCAGCAGCACCGGACAGAATCAGCCCCAGCATTTT. It encodes CASSTGQNQPQHF.

The chain uses TRBV2 and TRBJ1-2, with D possibly being TRBD1 (5 bases). V was trimmed by 7 bases and J by 3 bases, leaving 12 bases between them. In germline, CDR1 is SNHLY, CDR2 FYNNEI. The CDR3 covers 13 residues. The CDR3 sequence: CASTRVPDYGYTF. DNA for the CDR3: TGTGCCAGCACCAGGGTACCGGACTATGGCTACACCTTC.

V and J are TRBV27 and TRBJ1-1; 7 bases align to TRBD1. The CDR3 runs to 13 residues. Germline V gives CDR1 MNHEY, CDR2 SMNVEV (reference sequence). With 6 bases clipped from V and 1 base from J, the junction kept 2 bases outside the gene matches. In nucleotides, the CDR3 is TGTGCCAGCAGCGACAGGGAGAACACTGAAGCTTTCTTT. This translates into CASSDRENTEAFF.

This chain connects TRBV6-5 to TRBJ2-1; no clear D. From germline, CDR1 is MNHEY and CDR2 SVGAGI. The V gene lost 8 bases and the J gene lost 4 bases, with 15 bases spanning the gap. The CDR3 runs to 14 residues. CDR3 sequence reads: CASSPGFGYNEQFF. In nucleotides, the CDR3 is TGTGCCAGCTCCCCTGGGTTTGGTTACAATGAGCAGTTCTTC.

The J gene is TRBJ1-2, the V gene TRBV5-1; 7 bases fit TRBD1. V dropped 4 bases and J dropped 1; count of bases not matched to a gene: 4. The CDR3 runs to 14 residues. Germline V lookup: CDR1 SGHRS, CDR2 YFSETQ. The CDR3 reads CASSVTGINYGYTF. The CDR3 DNA sequence: TGCGCCAGCAGCGTGACAGGGATTAACTATGGCTACACCTTC.

The chain employs TRBV30 and TRBJ1-1, with D unclear. The germline V gene has CDR1 GTSNPN and CDR2 SVGIG (reference sequence). V lost 2 bases and J lost 6, with 7 bases in between. The CDR3 runs 11 residues. CDR3 bases: TGTGCCTGGAGTCTGGCGGCTGAAGCTTTCTTT. It specifies CAWSLAAEAFF.

The chain combines TRBV27 with TRBJ2-3; 7 bases line up with TRBD2. Trimming removed 3 bases from V and 6 bases from J; junction bases left unmatched: 3. This CDR3 is built from 13 residues. Germline values: CDR1 MNHEY, CDR2 SMNVEV (reference sequence). The CDR3 bases are TGTGCCAGCAGTTTGGGGGGGACGGATACGCAGTATTTT. Translating it yields CASSLGGTDTQYF.

The genes are TRBV25-1 and TRBJ1-5, with unresolved D. Germline CDR1 MGHDK, CDR2 SYGVNS. This CDR3 region has 13 residues. The V end was cut by 2 bases, the J end by 1 base, with 3 bases between. The chain's CDR3 is CASSEGSNQPQHF. CDR3 in DNA: TGTGCCAGCAGTGAAGGAAGCAATCAGCCCCAGCATTTT.

V gene TRBV25-1 combines with J gene TRBJ1-5; D is ambiguous. V shed 10 bases and J shed 0 bases, with 7 bases lying between them. Germline V gene data show CDR1 as MGHDK and CDR2 as SYGVNS. CDR3 length equals 12 residues. CDR3 region: CANLSSNQPQHF. The CDR3 DNA reads TGTGCCAACCTGAGTAGCAATCAGCCCCAGCATTTT.

The chain carries TRBV5-8 and TRBJ1-2, with D perhaps matching TRBD1 (6 bases). From germline, CDR1 is SGHTS and CDR2 YDEGEE. This CDR3 is built from 16 residues. Trimming cost V 0 bases and J 4 bases, with 16 bases left between them. CDR3 sequence: CASSLAATGIFYGYTF. Written as DNA, the CDR3 is TGTGCCAGCAGCTTGGCCGCTACAGGGATTTTCTATGGCTACACCTTC. The complete variable domain, with remaining parts taken from reference TRBV5-8 and TRBJ1-2, reads EAGVTQSPTHLIKTRGQQATLRCSPISGHTSVYWYQQALGLGLQFLLWYDEGEERNRGNFPPRFSGRQFPNYSSELNVNALELEDSALYLCASSLAATGIFYGYTFGSGTRLTVV.

This chain uses TRBV2 with TRBJ1-1; TRBD1 matches 7 bases. The V and J ends lost 9 bases and 0 bases, in that order; junction bases with no gene match: 7. The CDR3 is 14 amino acids. Germline V gene data show CDR1 as SNHLY and CDR2 as FYNNEI. The CDR3 sequence is CASGTEFMNTEAFF. The CDR3, as DNA: TGTGCCAGTGGGACAGAATTCATGAACACTGAAGCTTTCTTT.

The chain uses TRBV7-2 and TRBJ1-3; unclear D gene. The CDR3 is made up of 16 amino acids. V gave up 1 base and J gave up 0 bases, with 10 bases separating them. Looked up from germline, CDR1 is SGHTA and CDR2 is FQGNSA. The CDR3: CASSLDATGSGNTIYF. The DNA of the CDR3 is TGTGCCAGCAGCTTAGATGCGACGGGCTCTGGAAACACCATATATTTT.

The CDR3 protein is CSARGVGTQYF. Written as DNA, the CDR3 is TGCAGTGCTAGAGGGGTAGGGACCCAGTACTTC. The gene calls are TRBV20-1 and TRBJ2-5; D is uncertain. The CDR3 spans 11 residues. V lost 1 base and J 7 bases, leaving 7 bases between the germline ends. Germline loops: CDR1 DFQATT, CDR2 SNEGSKA (reference sequence).

The CDR3 nucleotides read TGTGCCAGCATACCGGGACACAACTATGGCTACACCTTC. It translates to CASIPGHNYGYTF. The V gene is TRBV6-5, the J gene TRBJ1-2; TRBD1 might be the D (6 bases). CDR3 length: 13 residues. The V gene lost 7 bases and the J gene lost 2 bases, with 11 bases spanning the gap. CDR1 is MNHEY and CDR2 is SVGAGI in the germline V gene.

The rearrangement links TRBV6-5 to TRBJ1-1, with D perhaps matching TRBD1 (6 bases). V was pared by 5 bases and J by 6 bases, with 16 bases between. Germline CDR1 MNHEY, CDR2 SVGAGI. This CDR3 has 14 amino acids. CDR3 sequence reads: CASSPSGTQPEAFF. The DNA of the CDR3 is TGTGCCAGCAGTCCCTCCGGGACACAGCCTGAAGCTTTCTTT.

The J gene is TRBJ1-4, the V gene TRBV4-2, with D uncertain. CDR1 is LGHNA, CDR2 YNFKEQ, per germline. The CDR3 is 18 residues long. The V end lost 1 base, the J end lost 3 bases, and 18 bases lay between the germline ends. CDR3 sequence: CASSQGSQKMLANEKLFF. The CDR3 bases are TGTGCCAGCAGCCAAGGTTCCCAAAAAATGTTGGCTAATGAAAAACTGTTTTTT.

V is TRBV2 and J is TRBJ2-5; 7 positions agree with TRBD1. Germline CDR1 and CDR2: SNHLY and FYNNEI. The CDR3 loop spans 13 amino acids. V was pared by 7 bases and J by 4 bases, with 6 bases of the junction left unmatched. The CDR3 loop is CASKDRSGETQYF. The DNA of the CDR3 is TGTGCCAGCAAGGACAGGTCGGGAGAGACCCAGTACTTC.